One and the same sample provided the 8 T cell receptor beta chains below, sequenced in a study of beta chain features in type 1 diabetes. Sequencing targeted expressed TCRB transcripts, as all isolated RNA had been reverse transcribed. Sequencing was performed with immunoSEQ multiplex PCR; in TCRdb, only in-frame clones are kept and a portion is missing. The profile covers about 220,000 clones, with around 9.9% appearing a single time and approximately 1.4% taken by the ten largest. The sample consisted of central memory CD4+ T cells from blood. The receptor set was obtained from a man younger than 30 in good health.

This clone was picked up one time. The chain has TRBV7-9 and TRBJ1-5, with D maybe TRBD1 (6 bases). Per germline, CDR1 SEHNR and CDR2 FQNEAQ (reference sequence). The CDR3 has 14 residues. Trimming removed 4 bases from V and 4 bases from J, with 11 bases in between. The CDR3, as DNA: TGTGCCAGCAGCTCGTTACAGGGAAATCAGCCCCAGCATTTT. Protein: CASSSLQGNQPQHF.

In this sample, this clone turned up many times. The CDR3 here is CAWMDGYGYTF. The CDR3 bases are TGTGCCTGGATGGACGGCTATGGCTACACCTTC. V gene TRBV30 combines with J gene TRBJ1-2; D remains ambiguous. V was pared by 4 bases and J by 4 bases, with 7 bases between. CDR3 length: 11 amino acids. Germline V gene sequence: CDR1 GTSNPN, CDR2 SVGIG (reference sequence).

The chain uses TRBV29-1 and TRBJ1-1; D not certain. CDR3 length: 15 amino acids. V shed 6 bases and J shed 1 base, with 18 bases lying between them. Per germline, CDR1 SQVTM and CDR2 ANQGSEA. CDR3 nucleotides: TGCAGCGTCGACCCTAGGGTTGCTACGAACACTGAAGCTTTCTTT. Its translation is CSVDPRVATNTEAFF. The whole variable domain, remainder taken from reference TRBV29-1 and TRBJ1-1, is SAVISQKPSRDICQRGTSLTIQCQVDSQVTMMFWYRQQPGQSLTLIATANQGSEATYESGFVIDKFPISRPNLTFSTLTVSNMSPEDSSIYLCSVDPRVATNTEAFFGQGTRLTVV.

The V gene is TRBV18, the J gene TRBJ1-2; weak D call: TRBD1 (5 bases). CDR1 is KGHSH, CDR2 LQKENI, per germline. The length of the CDR3 is 18 residues. Trimming removed 3 bases at V and 0 bases at J, with 20 bases between. DNA for the CDR3: TGTGCCAGCTCACCCCAACCGGGACGGACCCCTTCTAACTATGGCTACACCTTC. Translation gives CASSPQPGRTPSNYGYTF.

The genes are TRBV6-5 and TRBJ2-6; TRBD1 aligns across 7 bases. V gave up 6 bases and J gave up 3 bases; unmatched junction bases: 5. The CDR3 is 15 amino acids. The germline CDR1 and CDR2 sequences are MNHEY and SVGAGI. Here the CDR3 reads CASSPNRGGANVLTF. The CDR3 DNA sequence: TGTGCCAGCAGCCCAAACAGGGGTGGGGCCAACGTCCTGACTTTC.

This clone has a handful of counts. This rearrangement joins TRBV5-6 to TRBJ2-1; 12 bases fit TRBD2. Germline V lookup: CDR1 SGHDT, CDR2 YYEEEE. CDR3 size: 15 residues. Germline trimming cut 1 base from V and 6 bases from J; bases unmatched to any gene: 2. The CDR3 here is CASSLILAGGNEQFF. The CDR3 region has the DNA TGTGCCAGCAGCTTGATACTAGCGGGAGGCAATGAGCAGTTCTTC.

Only a few counts were recorded for this clone. The rearrangement links TRBV5-6 to TRBJ2-5; TRBD1 aligns across 10 bases. The tail of the sequence fits TRBJ2-7 better, so the J call may be wrong. The germline V gene has CDR1 SGHDT and CDR2 YYEEEE. This CDR3 comprises 14 residues. CDR3 DNA: TGTGCCAGCACCAGCGGGACAGGGGCCTACGAGCAGTACTTC. As protein: CASTSGTGAYEQYF.

In its sample, this clone was seen a few times. The chain links TRBV15 to TRBJ1-1; the match to TRBD1 covers 7 bases. V gave up 0 bases and J gave up 2 bases; unmatched junction bases: 6. The CDR3 has 16 amino acids. In germline, CDR1 is LNHNV, CDR2 YYDKDF (reference sequence). In DNA form, the CDR3 reads TGTGCCACCAGCAGAGATCGGACAGGCACTAACACTGAAGCTTTCTTT. This gives the protein CATSRDRTGTNTEAFF.